Following are 21 T cell receptor beta chains from one sample sequenced in a study of blood T cells in healthy people across ages. Through a sample-barcoded 5' primer and a J-beta primer mix, a second PCR was run for roughly 6 to 12 cycles. TCRdb ran MiXCR on the 5' RACE reads and lists one entry per CDR3 protein. The sample shows about 1.7 million distinct CDR3 sequences, over 25% of them seen only once. The sample consisted of blood. These TCRs come from a woman aged 25 to 39 in good health.

This clonotype has a handful of counts. The junction departs from the called germline gene at one end, perhaps through a read error. This chain connects TRBV6-2 or TRBV6-3 to TRBJ2-6, with D possibly being TRBD1 (5 bases). The CDR3 sequence is 14 residues long. Germline values: CDR1 MNHEY, CDR2 SVGEGT. The CDR3 loop reads CASSKASGANVRTF. Here the CDR3 DNA reads TGTGCCAGCAGCAAAGCCTCTGGGGCCAACGTCCGGACTTTC.

The V call is TRBV4-1, the J call TRBJ1-1; 7 bases line up with TRBD1. This CDR3 has 16 amino acids. The V gene's germline CDR1 is MGHRA and CDR2 YSYEKL. J was trimmed by 0 bases and V by 3 bases; bases with no gene match: 7. The CDR3, as DNA: TGCGCCAGCAGCCAGAAGGGGACAGCTGTGAACACTGAAGCTTTCTTT. It specifies CASSQKGTAVNTEAFF.

This clonotype was picked up a small number of times. V usage is TRBV14 and J usage is TRBJ2-1; 8 positions match TRBD2. The CDR3 length is 15 residues. Per germline, CDR1 SGHDN and CDR2 FVKESK. Unmatched junction bases numbered 2, after V lost 1 base and J lost 3 bases. In nucleotides, the CDR3 is TGTGCCAGCAGCCAAGGAGCGGGAGACTACAATGAGCAGTTCTTC. This translates into CASSQGAGDYNEQFF.

At least ten counts were recorded for this clonotype. J is TRBJ2-1 and V is TRBV3-1; 11 bases match TRBD1. Germline lookup yields CDR1 LGHDT and CDR2 YNNKEL (reference sequence). V gave up 4 bases and J gave up 8 bases; unmatched junction bases: 4. CDR3 length: 14 residues. This CDR3 is CASSLGQGVYEQFF. The CDR3 DNA follows: TGTGCCAGCAGCCTGGGACAGGGGGTTTATGAGCAGTTCTTC.

The sample holds a few counts of this clonotype. The chain has TRBV7-2 and TRBJ1-6; TRBD1 is a possible D gene (6 bases). This CDR3 is built from 15 residues. Germline lookup yields CDR1 SGHTA and CDR2 FQGNSA. The V gene lost 8 bases and the J gene lost 7 bases, with 18 bases spanning the gap. The CDR3 loop is CASQESGTTNSPLHF. The CDR3 DNA is TGTGCCAGCCAAGAGTCCGGGACAACGAATTCACCCCTCCACTTT.

The genes are TRBV29-1 and TRBJ2-6; D is undetermined. Deletions cut 6 bases from V and 0 bases from J, with 12 bases between. The CDR3 covers 15 residues. Germline values: CDR1 SQVTM, CDR2 ANQGSEA. CDR3 loop: CSVSSSFSGANVLTF. CDR3 in DNA: TGCAGCGTGTCCAGCAGTTTCTCTGGGGCCAACGTCCTGACTTTC.

The J gene is TRBJ1-1, the V gene TRBV13; D may be TRBD1 (6 bases). V was shortened by 8 bases and J by 1 base, with 14 bases between the two germline ends. The CDR3 runs to 14 residues. CDR1 and CDR2 (germline): PRHDT, FYEKMQ (reference sequence). The CDR3 DNA reads TGTGCCAGCGGTACGGGACATAAGAACACTGAAGCTTTCTTT. This translates into CASGTGHKNTEAFF.

This clonotype was seen more than once but under ten times. The gene calls are TRBV10-3 and TRBJ2-4, with TRBD1 identical over 7 bases. Germline V lookup: CDR1 ENHRY, CDR2 SYGVKD. This CDR3 has 13 residues. V shed 2 bases, J shed 9 bases, and the junction held 4 bases outside the gene matches. CDR3 nucleotides: TGTGCCATCAGTGAGGAGGGGGCGGGCATTCAGTACTTC. This translates into CAISEEGAGIQYF.

The genes are TRBV7-9 and TRBJ2-3; D gene unclear. The V end was cut by 5 bases, the J end by 5 bases, with 11 bases between. Germline V gene sequence: CDR1 SEHNR, CDR2 FQNEAQ (reference sequence). The CDR3 is 13 residues long. The CDR3 nucleotides are TGTGCCAGCAGCCTTCGAACAGAAGATACGCAGTATTTT. Translation gives CASSLRTEDTQYF. Together with reference TRBV7-9 and TRBJ2-3, the CDR3 gives the full variable domain: DTGVSQNPRHKITKRGQNVTFRCDPISEHNRLYWYRQTLGQGPEFLTYFQNEAQLEKSRLLSDRFSAERPKGSFSTLEIQRTEQGDSAMYLCASSLRTEDTQYFGPGTRLTVL.

This clonotype was seen a handful of times. This chain uses TRBV15 with TRBJ2-7; maybe TRBD1 (6 bases). Trimming removed 5 bases from V and 7 bases from J, with 15 bases in between. CDR1 LNHNV and CDR2 YYDKDF come from the germline V gene (reference sequence). The CDR3 totals 13 residues. CDR3 residues: CATSGETGREQYF. The DNA of the CDR3 is TGTGCCACCAGCGGGGAGACAGGTCGGGAGCAGTACTTC.

The J gene is TRBJ2-3, the V gene TRBV12-3 or TRBV12-4, with D unclear. The CDR3 extends over 14 amino acids. The V and J ends lost 2 bases and 3 bases respectively, with 9 bases between them. The CDR3 coding sequence is TGTGCCAGCAGTTTAAGGGATGAGACAGATACGCAGTATTTT. Translated, it gives CASSLRDETDTQYF.

V gene TRBV7-9 combines with J gene TRBJ2-7; TRBD2 matches 10 bases. CDR3 length: 16 residues. CDR1 is SEHNR, CDR2 FQNEAQ, per germline (reference sequence). V was pared by 4 bases and J by 6 bases, with 12 bases of the junction left unmatched. This CDR3 reads CASSSDPGLAKFEQYF. For the CDR3, the DNA is TGTGCCAGCAGCTCCGATCCGGGACTAGCGAAGTTCGAGCAGTACTTC.

With respect to this clonotype: It may be a read error: a sequence one base away is much more abundant. The chain combines TRBV28 with TRBJ2-5; D gene unclear. There are 13 residues in the CDR3. The germline V gene has CDR1 MDHEN and CDR2 SYDVKM. V dropped 11 bases and J dropped 5 bases, with 18 bases sitting between them. The CDR3 here is CAGPKGRRETQYF. The CDR3 bases are TGTGCCGGCCCTAAGGGCCGCAGGGAGACCCAGTACTTC.

This clonotype was seen ten or more times. The chain is built from TRBV6-5 and TRBJ2-5, with D possibly being TRBD1 or TRBD2 (6 bases each). Germline V lookup: CDR1 MNHEY, CDR2 SVGAGI. The V end was cut by 6 bases, the J end by 5 bases, with 16 bases between. The CDR3 extends over 14 amino acids. The DNA of the CDR3 is TGTGCCAGCAGCGAGGGGGGTGGAGGGGAGACCCAGTACTTC. This translates into CASSEGGGGETQYF.

The chain employs TRBV29-1 and TRBJ2-2; no definite D call. Germline CDR1 reads SQVTM; CDR2 reads ANQGSEA. V lost 3 bases and J lost 10, with 15 bases in between. This CDR3 contains 13 residues. The CDR3 loop is CSVEVAGPEELFF. The CDR3 coding sequence is TGCAGCGTTGAGGTTGCTGGGCCCGAGGAGCTGTTTTTT.

This clonotype was observed many times. Compared with germline, one end of the junction differs, possibly owing to a read error. V gene TRBV5-1 combines with J gene TRBJ2-5; no reliable D call. Germline CDR1 SGHRS, CDR2 YFSETQ. The CDR3 consists of 13 residues. Here the CDR3 DNA reads TGTGCCAGCAGTTTAAACAGCCAAGAGACCCAGTACTTC. Its translation: CASSLNSQETQYF.

This clonotype was detected a few times. The genes are TRBV9 and TRBJ2-1; 9 bases agree with TRBD1. The junction had 6 bases not matched to a gene; V was cut back by 2 bases and J by 9 bases. Germline assignment: CDR1 SGDLS and CDR2 YYNGEE. The length of the CDR3 is 14 residues. The CDR3 spells CASSVGDRVGEQFF. The CDR3 nucleotides read TGTGCCAGCAGCGTGGGGGACAGGGTCGGTGAGCAGTTCTTC.

Ten or more counts support this clonotype. The genes are TRBV5-1 and TRBJ2-5; TRBD2 agrees at 8 bases. The J segment lost 2 bases and the V segment lost 3 bases, leaving 3 bases of the junction unmatched. This CDR3 contains 14 residues. The germline V gene encodes CDR1 SGHRS and CDR2 YFSETQ. The CDR3 protein is CASSYSGAQETQYF. The CDR3 DNA sequence: TGCGCCAGCAGCTATAGCGGGGCTCAAGAGACCCAGTACTTC. Complete variable domain (other parts from reference TRBV5-1 and TRBJ2-5): KAGVTQTPRYLIKTRGQQVTLSCSPISGHRSVSWYQQTPGQGLQFLFEYFSETQRNKGNFPGRFSGRQFSNSRSEMNVSTLELGDSALYLCASSYSGAQETQYFGPGTRLLVL.

The chain joins TRBV16 to TRBJ2-5; 9 bases are a match to TRBD1. The germline V gene has CDR1 KGHSY and CDR2 FQNENV. Trimming at V came to 2 bases and at J to 5 bases, leaving 6 bases not matched to a gene. The CDR3 sequence is 15 residues long. The CDR3 DNA is TGTGCCAGCAGCCAAGCGGACAGGGGAAGGGAGACCCAGTACTTC. It specifies CASSQADRGRETQYF.

About this clonotype: A read error may explain this, as a much larger clone is one base away. This rearrangement joins TRBV7-2 to TRBJ1-5; possible D gene TRBD1, 5 bases. Germline V CDR1 and CDR2: SGHTA, FQGNSA. The CDR3 sequence is 15 residues long. The CDR3 bases are TGTGCCAGCAGCCCTAGAGGCAGGGCAGGTCAGCCCCGGCATTTT. Residues: CASSPRGRAGQPRHF.

Worth noting for this clonotype: An end of the junction does not agree with germline; a read error may underlie this. J is TRBJ1-2 and V is TRBV20-1; no firm D call. This CDR3 spans 13 amino acids. Germline loops: CDR1 DFQATT, CDR2 SNEGSKA (reference sequence). CDR3 in amino acids: CSARDVRHYGHTF. The CDR3 nucleotides are TGCAGTGCTAGAGATGTCAGGCACTATGGCCACACCTTC.